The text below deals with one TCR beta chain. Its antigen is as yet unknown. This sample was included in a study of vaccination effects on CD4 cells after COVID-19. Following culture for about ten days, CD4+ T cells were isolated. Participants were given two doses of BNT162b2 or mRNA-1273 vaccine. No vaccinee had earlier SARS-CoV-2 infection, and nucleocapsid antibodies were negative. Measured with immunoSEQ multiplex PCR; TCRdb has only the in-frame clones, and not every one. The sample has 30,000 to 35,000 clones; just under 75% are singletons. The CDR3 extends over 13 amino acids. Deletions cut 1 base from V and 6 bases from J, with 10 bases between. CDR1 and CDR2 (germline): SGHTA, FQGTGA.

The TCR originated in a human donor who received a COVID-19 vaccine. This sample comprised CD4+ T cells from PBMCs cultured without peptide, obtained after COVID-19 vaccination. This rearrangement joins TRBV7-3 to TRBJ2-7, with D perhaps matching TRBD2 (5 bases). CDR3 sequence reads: CASSLRGAGEQYF. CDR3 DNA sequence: TGTGCCAGCAGCTTAAGGGGAGCTGGCGAGCAGTACTTC. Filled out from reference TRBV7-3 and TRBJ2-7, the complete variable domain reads GAGVSQTPSNKVTEKGKYVELRCDPISGHTALYWYRQSLGQGPEFLIYFQGTGAADDSGLPNDRFFAVRPEGSVSTLKIQRTERGDSAVYLCASSLRGAGEQYFGPGTRLTVT.